What follows are 24 T cell receptor beta chains derived from one specimen sequenced in a study of radiation and T cells in renal cell carcinoma. The sample's time point: baseline pretreatment blood. As for treatment: 15 Gy SBRT to primary tumor, nephrectomy 4 weeks later. Data came from immunoSEQ multiplex PCR; TCRdb stores just in-frame clones and leaves some out. The sample includes some 100,000 clones, about four fifths of them seen just once. The specimen was blood, collected from a patient whose treatment included radiotherapy and nephrectomy. These receptor sequences come from a man aged 55 to 70 with renal cell carcinoma.

This chain's CDR3 is CASRRDSSNSPLHF. The DNA for the CDR3 is TGCGCCAGCCGAAGGGACAGCTCAAATTCACCCCTCCACTTT. The chain recombines TRBV10-1 with TRBJ1-6; 7 nucleotides line up with TRBD1. CDR1 and CDR2 (germline): WNHNN, SYGVQD (reference sequence). The CDR3 covers 14 residues. Germline trimming cut 8 bases from V and 7 bases from J; bases unmatched to any gene: 8.

The J gene is TRBJ1-1, the V gene TRBV7-2; the D is unclear. The ends were cut back, 5 bases at V and 4 bases at J, with 20 bases in the middle. Germline-derived CDR1 and CDR2 are SGHTA and FQGNSA. The CDR3 covers 16 residues. The CDR3 DNA follows: TGTGCCAGCAGCCCCCAGACTGCCAGTGGTGGCACTGAAGCTTTCTTT. Protein: CASSPQTASGGTEAFF.

V gene TRBV2 combines with J gene TRBJ2-7; no firm D call. Germline lookup yields CDR1 SNHLY and CDR2 FYNNEI. The germline V and J ends were trimmed by 7 bases and 0 bases, with 22 bases remaining between them. This CDR3 has 17 amino acids. The CDR3 DNA reads TGTGCCAGCATCAGAAGTAGACGTCAGCCAAACTCCTACGAGCAGTACTTC. Translating it yields CASIRSRRQPNSYEQYF.

This chain uses TRBV19 with TRBJ2-7; 11 nucleotides line up with TRBD1. V trimming: 1 base; J trimming: 3 bases; junction bases outside the gene matches: 2. The CDR3 contains 15 residues. Germline V CDR1 and CDR2: LNHDA, SQIVND (reference sequence). CDR3 DNA: TGTGCCAGTAGTATAGCCGGGACAGGGGGCTACGAGCAGTACTTC. It is translated as CASSIAGTGGYEQYF.

The chain joins TRBV7-9 to TRBJ2-7; TRBD1 matches at 9 bases. J lost 0 bases, V lost 5 bases, and 5 bases had no gene match. Germline V lookup: CDR1 SEHNR, CDR2 FQNEAQ (reference sequence). This CDR3 region has 15 residues. CDR3 amino acids: CASSLRDRDSYEQYF. CDR3 DNA sequence: TGTGCCAGCAGCCTCCGGGACAGGGACTCCTACGAGCAGTACTTC. Full variable domain (missing parts from reference TRBV7-9 and TRBJ2-7): DTGVSQNPRHKITKRGQNVTFRCDPISEHNRLYWYRQTLGQGPEFLTYFQNEAQLEKSRLLSDRFSAERPKGSFSTLEIQRTEQGDSAMYLCASSLRDRDSYEQYFGPGTRLTVT.

The chain links TRBV30 to TRBJ2-1; 10 positions agree with TRBD2. The junction had 11 bases not matched to a gene; V was cut back by 2 bases and J by 16 bases. This CDR3 region has 13 residues. Germline loops: CDR1 GTSNPN, CDR2 SVGIG (reference sequence). DNA of the CDR3: TGTGCCTGGAGTCCAACTAGCGGGGCGGAGGGTTTCTTC. Protein sequence: CAWSPTSGAEGFF.

The J gene is TRBJ1-1, the V gene TRBV6-1; D is perhaps TRBD1 (6 bases). This CDR3 is built from 13 residues. Germline loops: CDR1 MNHNS, CDR2 SASEGT. Trimming pared 5 bases from V and 1 base from J, leaving 8 bases between. CDR3 in DNA: TGTGCCAGCAGTCTGGACAGGAACACTGAAGCTTTCTTT. It is translated as CASSLDRNTEAFF.

This clone was observed a handful of times. V gene TRBV7-9 combines with J gene TRBJ2-2; D unclear. This CDR3 has 14 amino acids. V gave up 2 bases and J gave up 5 bases, with 9 bases separating them. The germline V gene encodes CDR1 SEHNR and CDR2 FQNEAQ (reference sequence). The CDR3 loop is CASSLRTFTGELFF. The CDR3 bases are TGTGCCAGCAGCTTACGGACCTTTACCGGGGAGCTGTTTTTT.

This chain links TRBV5-6 with TRBJ2-7; tentatively, D is TRBD1 or TRBD2 (5 bases each). Trimming cost V 2 bases and J 0 bases, with 9 bases left between them. The length of the CDR3 is 14 residues. CDR1 and CDR2 (germline): SGHDT, YYEEEE. The CDR3 spells CASSFGGLSYEQYF. The DNA of the CDR3 is TGTGCCAGCAGCTTTGGGGGTCTCTCCTACGAGCAGTACTTC.

CDR3 sequence reads: CASSEASGSAGELFF. CDR3 DNA sequence: TGTGCCAGCAGTGAAGCTAGCGGGAGCGCCGGGGAGCTGTTTTTT. This chain uses TRBV6-4 with TRBJ2-2, with 10 bases lining up with TRBD2. CDR1 and CDR2 (germline): MRHNA, SNTAGT. Unmatched junction bases numbered 4, after V lost 3 bases and J lost 6 bases. CDR3 length equals 15 residues.

This clone has just one count. The chain joins TRBV6-1 to TRBJ2-7, with 15 nucleotides matching TRBD2. V was clipped by 9 bases and J by 4 bases; unmatched bases: 7. The CDR3 is 15 residues long. From germline, CDR1 is MNHNS and CDR2 SASEGT. The DNA for the CDR3 is TGTGCCAGACTATACGGACTAGCGGGAGGGTACGAGCAGTACTTC. Translation: CARLYGLAGGYEQYF.

This chain uses TRBV29-1 with TRBJ2-7, with a possible D match to TRBD1 (5 bases). Germline-derived CDR1 and CDR2 are SQVTM and ANQGSEA. The CDR3 runs 14 residues. The V end lost 4 bases, the J end lost 2 bases, and 15 bases lay between the germline ends. CDR3 region: CSVGKAQAPYEQYF. The CDR3 nucleotides are TGCAGCGTTGGCAAGGCACAGGCACCCTACGAGCAGTACTTC.

This chain uses TRBV19 with TRBJ2-7; 9 nucleotides agree with TRBD1. V was clipped by 6 bases and J by 6 bases; unmatched bases: 12. Looked up from germline, CDR1 is LNHDA and CDR2 is SQIVND (reference sequence). The CDR3 has 15 residues. CDR3 DNA: TGTGCCAGTAGCTTACAGGGGGCAGGGAACCGCGAGCAGTACTTC. It yields the protein CASSLQGAGNREQYF.

The V and J genes are TRBV6-6 and TRBJ1-1; TRBD1 matches at 7 bases. Germline loops: CDR1 MNHNY, CDR2 SVGAGI (reference sequence). This CDR3 has 15 residues. J lost 4 bases, V lost 2 bases, and 7 bases had no gene match. CDR3 in amino acids: CASSYTGEGGTEAFF. As DNA, the CDR3 is TGTGCCAGCAGTTACACAGGGGAGGGTGGCACTGAAGCTTTCTTT.

The V call is TRBV19, the J call TRBJ2-7; TRBD2 matches at 9 bases. The junction had 2 bases not matched to a gene; V was cut back by 5 bases and J by 0 bases. Germline assignment: CDR1 LNHDA and CDR2 SQIVND (reference sequence). The CDR3 is 14 residues long. CDR3 in DNA: TGTGCCAGTAGTCCTAGCGGGACCTCCTACGAGCAGTACTTC. It translates to CASSPSGTSYEQYF.

The chain is built from TRBV6-5 and TRBJ1-3; D not certain. V shed 2 bases and J shed 4 bases, with 9 bases lying between them. The CDR3 has 14 amino acids. Germline V gene data show CDR1 as MNHEY and CDR2 as SVGAGI. In DNA form, the CDR3 reads TGTGCCAGCAGTTACGGGTTGGAGGGAAACACCATATATTTT. This encodes CASSYGLEGNTIYF.

This clone was found once. V and J are TRBV2 and TRBJ2-1; the match to TRBD1 covers 8 bases. J lost 6 bases, V lost 3 bases, and 4 bases had no gene match. In germline, CDR1 is SNHLY, CDR2 FYNNEI. The CDR3 sequence is 14 residues long. For the CDR3, the DNA is TGTGCCAGCAGTGACAGGGGGCAGGGCAATGAGCAGTTCTTC. The encoded protein is CASSDRGQGNEQFF.

The DNA for the CDR3 is TGCGCCAGCAGCTTGGCCGACAATACGCAGTATTTT. Translated: CASSLADNTQYF. The chain has TRBV5-1 and TRBJ2-3; D not certain. V was trimmed by 0 bases and J by 7 bases, leaving 6 bases between them. This CDR3 spans 12 amino acids. Germline CDR1 is SGHRS and CDR2 is YFSETQ.

The chain links TRBV28 to TRBJ2-1; D is undetermined. V lost 5 bases and J 0 bases, leaving 8 bases between the germline ends. Germline CDR1 and CDR2: MDHEN and SYDVKM. The CDR3 length is 14 residues. In nucleotides, the CDR3 is TGTGCCAGCAGTATGCCCGTCTCCTACAATGAGCAGTTCTTC. Residues: CASSMPVSYNEQFF.

This clone was counted only a few times. The chain is built from TRBV14 and TRBJ2-2, with 11 nucleotides matching TRBD2. After removal of 5 bases from V and 1 base from J, the junction contained 3 bases not matched to a gene. This CDR3 is 16 amino acids long. Germline V gene sequence: CDR1 SGHDN, CDR2 FVKESK. CDR3 sequence (DNA): TGTGCCAGCAGCTTCGGACTAGCGGGGAACACCGGGGAGCTGTTTTTT. Encoded protein: CASSFGLAGNTGELFF.

The rearrangement links TRBV11-2 to TRBJ2-2; 7 bases map to TRBD1. The CDR3 length is 18 residues. V shed 0 bases and J 0 bases; nucleotides not matched to a gene: 7. CDR1 is SGHAT, CDR2 FQNNGV, per germline. CDR3 sequence reads: CASSLDLLGGPNTGELFF. The DNA for the CDR3 is TGTGCCAGCAGCTTAGATCTGCTAGGGGGCCCGAACACCGGGGAGCTGTTTTTT.

The V call is TRBV7-2, the J call TRBJ1-5; D not certain. Germline V gene sequence: CDR1 SGHTA, CDR2 FQGNSA. The CDR3 loop spans 15 amino acids. Trimming took off 3 bases at V and 5 bases at J, with 14 bases between the two ends. In DNA form, the CDR3 reads TGTGCCAGCAGCTTGGAAACAGCCTTTTATCAGCCCCAGCATTTT. Amino acid sequence: CASSLETAFYQPQHF.

This chain uses TRBV9 with TRBJ1-2; TRBD1 agrees at 9 bases. Germline trimming cut 6 bases from V and 5 bases from J; bases unmatched to any gene: 8. The CDR3 runs 14 residues. The germline gives CDR1 SGDLS, CDR2 YYNGEE. CDR3: CASTLTGGEYGYTF. In DNA, the CDR3 is TGTGCCAGCACCCTAACAGGGGGCGAGTATGGCTACACCTTC.

V and J are TRBV7-7 and TRBJ2-1; D tentatively fits TRBD1 or TRBD2 (5 bases each). The CDR3 has 13 amino acids. Per the germline V gene, CDR1 is SSHAT and CDR2 is FNYEAQ (reference sequence). Between the trimmed V and J ends, which lost 5 bases and 9 bases, there was a span of 14 bases. The CDR3 reads CASSPVAGTEQFF. In DNA, the CDR3 is TGTGCCAGCAGCCCCGTGGCAGGGACTGAGCAGTTCTTC.